This TCR beta chain was captured in a study of somatic mutations in cytotoxic T cells in rheumatoid arthritis. The CDR3 has 14 residues. With 6 bases removed from V and 2 bases from J, the gap between germline ends came to 14 bases. The germline CDR1 and CDR2 sequences are SNHLY and FYNNEI. This table comes from immunoSEQ multiplex PCR, and its TCRdb copy is limited to in-frame clones, with some not included. The sample contains a few thousand clones, about three quarters of which appear only once. The sequence derives from a man in his sixties or seventies with rheumatoid arthritis. The sample consisted of CD8+ T cells sorted from blood. The J gene is TRBJ2-7, the V gene TRBV2; TRBD2 might be the D (5 bases). The CDR3 protein is CASRDGRITYEQYF. CDR3 coding DNA: TGTGCCAGCAGGGATGGGAGAATTACCTACGAGCAGTACTTC.